The 7 T cell receptor beta chains below come from one sample, sequenced in a study of blood T cell repertoires in COVID-19 (dated by TCRdb to 2020 to 2022). Receptor libraries were prepared by the immunoSEQ multiplex PCR assay. TCRdb retrieved this table from immuneACCESS and kept in-frame rearrangements only. Not all clones are present; in checked studies, unresolved V genes account for under half, and no reason is known for the remainder. The sample has 250,000 to 300,000 clones on record, around 90% of them singletons. The ten largest clones add up to 2.1% of the sample. Sequencing input: peripheral blood. These receptors were taken from a woman aged 55-75 years with COVID-19, enrolled during active disease.

The V call is TRBV15, the J call TRBJ1-1; maybe TRBD1 (5 bases). Germline CDR1 LNHNV, CDR2 YYDKDF (reference sequence). The CDR3 has 14 residues. The V gene lost 8 bases and the J gene lost 3 bases, with 16 bases spanning the gap. The chain's CDR3 is CATAPSGGYTEAFF. The CDR3 DNA is TGTGCCACCGCACCGAGCGGGGGGTACACTGAAGCTTTCTTT.

This clone was seen more than once but under ten times. This chain links TRBV6-5 with TRBJ1-2, with TRBD1 identical over 9 bases. Unmatched junction bases numbered 5, after V lost 6 bases and J lost 6 bases. Germline CDR1 reads MNHEY; CDR2 reads SVGAGI. The CDR3 sequence is 13 residues long. CDR3 region: CASSRDRAHGYTF. The DNA for the CDR3 is TGTGCCAGCAGCCGGGACAGGGCTCATGGCTACACCTTC.

V is TRBV9 and J is TRBJ2-3; 14 nucleotides match TRBD2. J gave up 2 bases and V 4 bases, and 6 bases lay outside the gene matches. Germline V gene lookup returns CDR1 SGDLS and CDR2 YYNGEE. This CDR3 comprises 17 residues. CDR3 residues: CASSPGLAGGITDTQYF. The CDR3 DNA reads as TGTGCCAGCAGCCCAGGACTAGCGGGGGGAATCACAGATACGCAGTATTTT.

Notes on this clone: At one end the junction does not follow the germline gene, possibly because of a read error. This chain joins TRBV11-3 and TRBJ1-4; TRBD1 aligns across 10 bases. The CDR3 has 17 residues. Looked up from germline, CDR1 is SGHNT and CDR2 is YENEEA. The CDR3 DNA is TGTGCCAGCACCTTAAGGGTGGGACAGGGGATTAATGAAAAACTGTTTTTT. Amino acid sequence: CASTLRVGQGINEKLFF.

The J gene is TRBJ1-2, the V gene TRBV14; 7 nucleotides match TRBD1. CDR1 and CDR2 (germline): SGHDN, FVKESK. The CDR3 has 15 amino acids. The ends lost 3 bases at V and 0 bases at J; junction bases unmatched: 4. The CDR3 loop is CASSHPGQTNYGYTF. In nucleotides, the CDR3 is TGTGCCAGCAGCCACCCGGGACAGACTAACTATGGCTACACCTTC.

The chain is built from TRBV19 and TRBJ2-5; 9 nucleotides match TRBD2. This CDR3 is 16 amino acids long. The J segment lost 5 bases and the V segment lost 7 bases, leaving 14 bases of the junction unmatched. The germline V gene has CDR1 LNHDA and CDR2 SQIVND (reference sequence). The CDR3 coding sequence is TGTGCCAGTAAGGCTGCTCAGCGGGGGGCCATGGAGACCCAGTACTTC. This translates into CASKAAQRGAMETQYF.

The chain combines TRBV3-1 (or the pseudogene TRBV3-2) with TRBJ1-3; D is unresolved. This CDR3 comprises 15 residues. V lost 0 bases to trimming and J lost 4 bases, with 10 bases between them. The V gene's germline CDR1 is LGHDT and CDR2 YNNKEL (reference sequence). In nucleotides, the CDR3 is TGTGCCAGCAGCCAAGATAGTACCCCAGGAAACACCATATATTTT. Residues: CASSQDSTPGNTIYF.